Given below is one T cell receptor (beta chain) in context. Its antigen is currently unknown. This CDR3 spans 14 amino acids. Germline V gene lookup returns CDR1 PRHDT and CDR2 FYEKMQ (reference sequence). Between the trimmed V and J ends, which lost 0 bases and 3 bases, there was a span of 6 bases. Method: immunoSEQ multiplex PCR; TCRdb's copy keeps in-frame clones and lacks some. The sample has tens of thousands of clones, 70% to 80% seen once. The data were obtained in a study of CD4 T cells in relation to SARS-CoV-2 and coronaviruses. Study results and caveats: Compared with monoreactive clones, crossreactive clones showed significantly weaker SARS-CoV-2 expansion. This crossreactivity analysis covered spike protein alone, no other viral proteins.

The source is an adult with COVID-19. The sample taken for sequencing was memory CD4+ T cells from PBMCs, cultured in vitro. This chain connects TRBV13 to TRBJ2-1; the D is unclear. The CDR3, as DNA: TGTGCCAGCAGCTTAGGGACAATCTACAATGAGCAGTTCTTC. This translates into CASSLGTIYNEQFF.